This entry lists 18 T cell receptor beta chains sequenced from one sample in a study of T cell changes during pregnancy in multiple sclerosis. Clones were read by immunoSEQ multiplex PCR, and TCRdb kept only the in-frame ones, dropping some. This table has some 29,000 clones, roughly nine tenths appearing once. This material consisted of CD8+ T cells from peripheral blood mononuclear cells, taken in the third trimester of pregnancy. Source of these receptors: a female donor with multiple sclerosis, enrolled in a pregnancy study.

The chain couples TRBV28 to TRBJ2-3, with D possibly matching TRBD1 (6 bases). Looked up from germline, CDR1 is MDHEN and CDR2 is SYDVKM. V was trimmed by 3 bases and J by 0 bases, leaving 19 bases between them. The CDR3 has 18 amino acids. The CDR3 protein is CASSLGDIQGSSTDTQYF. The CDR3 coding sequence is TGTGCCAGCAGTTTGGGGGACATACAGGGTTCTAGCACAGATACGCAGTATTTT.

The rearrangement links TRBV5-1 to TRBJ2-3; D possibly corresponds to TRBD1 (6 bases). V was trimmed by 3 bases and J by 0 bases, leaving 11 bases between them. This CDR3 contains 15 residues. Germline lookup yields CDR1 SGHRS and CDR2 YFSETQ. The CDR3 DNA sequence: TGCGCCAGCAGCTGGGGACACGTTAGCACAGATACGCAGTATTTT. Its protein is CASSWGHVSTDTQYF.

The chain has TRBV7-9 and TRBJ1-1; D not certain. In germline, CDR1 is SEHNR, CDR2 FQNEAQ (reference sequence). V gave up 5 bases and J gave up 1 base, with 5 bases separating them. The CDR3 length is 12 residues. The CDR3, as DNA: TGTGCCAGCAGCGCAGGGAACACTGAAGCTTTCTTT. As protein: CASSAGNTEAFF.

The CDR3 DNA is TGTGCCAGCAGCCCTGGAGCGGGGGGGAAAGAGACCCAGTACTTC. It codes for CASSPGAGGKETQYF. The chain is built from TRBV5-4 and TRBJ2-5; 10 nucleotides line up with TRBD2. Germline CDR1 is SGHNT and CDR2 is YYREEE (reference sequence). CDR3 length: 15 amino acids. Trimming removed 4 bases from V and 3 bases from J; junction bases left unmatched: 6.

This chain links TRBV7-6 with TRBJ2-3, with 10 bases lining up with TRBD2. The CDR3 extends over 16 amino acids. J gave up 7 bases and V 5 bases, and 12 bases lay outside the gene matches. Looked up from germline, CDR1 is SGHVS and CDR2 is FNYEAQ. CDR3 protein: CASSPGLADPLNTQYF. The CDR3 DNA reads TGTGCCAGCAGCCCTGGACTAGCGGACCCCTTGAATACGCAGTATTTT.

The chain has TRBV9 and TRBJ1-1, with 7 positions matching TRBD1. The CDR3 covers 14 residues. V trimming: 1 base; J trimming: 5 bases; junction bases outside the gene matches: 5. Per the germline V gene, CDR1 is SGDLS and CDR2 is YYNGEE. The CDR3: CASSVHYRGTEAFF. The DNA for the CDR3 is TGTGCCAGCAGCGTACACTACAGGGGTACTGAAGCTTTCTTT.

The chain employs TRBV28 and TRBJ1-2; no clear D. Trimming shortened V by 4 bases and J by 5 bases, and 14 bases separated the two germline ends. The CDR3 length is 14 residues. Germline V gene lookup returns CDR1 MDHEN and CDR2 SYDVKM. For the CDR3, the DNA is TGTGCCAGCAGTTCCTCGGGTTATGGGTATGGCTACACCTTC. Translating it yields CASSSSGYGYGYTF.

The table lists this clone with a few counts. The chain has TRBV11-2 and TRBJ1-6; D is possibly TRBD1 (5 bases). The germline gives CDR1 SGHAT, CDR2 FQNNGV. V lost 5 bases, J lost 7 bases, and 9 bases lay in between. CDR3 length: 13 amino acids. CDR3 region: CASSRGENSPLHF. The DNA of the CDR3 is TGTGCCAGCAGCCGGGGGGAGAATTCACCCCTCCACTTT.

The chain combines TRBV7-7 with TRBJ2-1; 8 bases agree with TRBD2. The V and J ends lost 4 bases and 8 bases, in that order; junction bases with no gene match: 10. This CDR3 is 15 amino acids long. Germline V gene data show CDR1 as SSHAT and CDR2 as FNYEAQ (reference sequence). The CDR3 nucleotides read TGTGCCAGCAGCTCGGTAGCGGGGCAAATAGATGAGCAGTTCTTC. It is translated as CASSSVAGQIDEQFF.

The rearrangement uses TRBV28 and TRBJ1-1; no firm D call. The germline gives CDR1 MDHEN, CDR2 SYDVKM. This CDR3 is built from 17 residues. Trimming removed 4 bases from V and 4 bases from J, with 22 bases in between. CDR3 DNA: TGTGCCAGCAGTTCACGGCAATCGGGATTCCTGAGCACTGAAGCTTTCTTT. Residues: CASSSRQSGFLSTEAFF.

V is TRBV5-4 and J is TRBJ2-7, with D tentatively TRBD2 (6 bases). The CDR3 length is 16 residues. Germline-derived CDR1 and CDR2 are SGHNT and YYREEE (reference sequence). With 3 bases removed from V and 0 bases from J, the gap between germline ends came to 16 bases. CDR3 amino acids: CASSWGVSGSSYEQYF. Here the CDR3 DNA reads TGTGCCAGCAGCTGGGGGGTTAGCGGCAGCTCCTACGAGCAGTACTTC.

The V and J genes are TRBV5-1 and TRBJ2-1, with 7 bases identical to TRBD2. Germline assignment: CDR1 SGHRS and CDR2 YFSETQ. This CDR3 is 15 amino acids long. V shed 2 bases and J 1 base; nucleotides not matched to a gene: 3. The CDR3 nucleotides read TGCGCCAGCAGCTTCGGGGGGAAGTCCTACAATGAGCAGTTCTTC. Residues: CASSFGGKSYNEQFF.

The chain couples TRBV9 to TRBJ2-5, with 12 positions matching TRBD2. The CDR3 is 16 residues long. J gave up 0 bases and V 4 bases, and 4 bases lay outside the gene matches. Germline V gives CDR1 SGDLS, CDR2 YYNGEE. CDR3 in DNA: TGTGCCAGCAGCCCTAGCGGGGGGGCGTACCAAGAGACCCAGTACTTC. Amino acid sequence: CASSPSGGAYQETQYF.

This chain links TRBV7-4 with TRBJ1-5; D might be TRBD1 (5 bases). The CDR3 extends over 16 amino acids. CDR1 and CDR2 (germline): SGHVT, SQSDAQ. Trimming shortened V by 6 bases and J by 3 bases, and 18 bases separated the two germline ends. The CDR3 DNA is TGTGCCAGCAGACTAATGGGGGGTCCAGTCAATCAGCCCCAGCATTTT. This translates into CASRLMGGPVNQPQHF.

The sample holds a few counts of this clone. V and J are TRBV11-3 and TRBJ1-3; no definite D call. The V end was cut by 4 bases, the J end by 7 bases, with 14 bases between. Germline V gives CDR1 SGHNT, CDR2 YENEEA. The CDR3 runs to 14 residues. CDR3 nucleotide sequence: TGTGCCAGCAGCTCGGGTGACCGGAGTAACACCATATATTTT. This translates into CASSSGDRSNTIYF. The full variable domain, rest sourced from reference TRBV11-3 and TRBJ1-3, is EAGVVQSPRYKIIEKKQPVAFWCNPISGHNTLYWYLQNLGQGPELLIRYENEEAVDDSQLPKDRFSAERLKGVDSTLKIQPAELGDSAVYLCASSSGDRSNTIYFGEGSWLTVV.

The chain is built from TRBV7-2 and TRBJ2-1; 12 nucleotides match TRBD2. Germline lookup yields CDR1 SGHTA and CDR2 FQGNSA. The CDR3 loop spans 14 amino acids. V dropped 2 bases and J dropped 9; count of bases not matched to a gene: 2. The CDR3 DNA follows: TGTGCCAGCAGCTTACGGACTAGCGGGATTGAGCAGTTCTTC. Translated: CASSLRTSGIEQFF.

The chain carries TRBV6-1 and TRBJ2-7; 7 bases are a match to TRBD2. V dropped 6 bases and J dropped 2; count of bases not matched to a gene: 7. Germline values: CDR1 MNHNS, CDR2 SASEGT. This CDR3 contains 14 residues. The CDR3 loop reads CASRAGEGAYEQYF. The CDR3 DNA is TGTGCCAGCAGGGCGGGAGAGGGTGCCTACGAGCAGTACTTC.

This rearrangement joins TRBV13 to TRBJ1-5; 7 bases are a match to TRBD1. Germline CDR1 PRHDT, CDR2 FYEKMQ (reference sequence). This CDR3 contains 15 residues. V lost 0 bases, J lost 7 bases, and 6 bases stayed unmatched. CDR3 sequence reads: CASSLGGDSSQPQHF. DNA of the CDR3: TGTGCCAGCAGCTTAGGCGGGGACAGTAGCCAGCCCCAGCATTTT.